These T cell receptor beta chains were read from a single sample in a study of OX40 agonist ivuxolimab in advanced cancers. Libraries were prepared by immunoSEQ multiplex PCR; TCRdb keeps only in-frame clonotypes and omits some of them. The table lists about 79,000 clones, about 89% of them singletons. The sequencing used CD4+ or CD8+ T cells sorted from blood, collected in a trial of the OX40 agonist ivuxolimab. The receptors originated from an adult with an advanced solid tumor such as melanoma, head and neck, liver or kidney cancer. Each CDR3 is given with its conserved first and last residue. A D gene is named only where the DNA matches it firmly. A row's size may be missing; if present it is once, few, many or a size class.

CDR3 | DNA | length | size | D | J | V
CASSQAESSYEQYF | TGCGCCAGCAGCCAAGCGGAGAGCTCCTACGAGCAGTACTTC | 14 | . | . | TRBJ2-7 | TRBV4-1
CASREGLAGGYEQYF | TGTGCCAGCAGAGAGGGGCTAGCGGGAGGGTACGAGCAGTACTTC | 15 | . | TRBD2 | TRBJ2-7 | TRBV7-2
CASSPEAKGGNTEAFF | TGTGCCAGCAGCCCGGAAGCAAAGGGAGGGAACACTGAAGCTTTCTTT | 16 | . | . | TRBJ1-1 | TRBV9
CASSSPDPSGPDYEQYF | TGCGCCAGCAGCTCCCCGGACCCTAGCGGTCCAGACTACGAGCAGTACTTC | 17 | once | TRBD2 | TRBJ2-7 | TRBV5-1
CAWSIGTGVNEKLFF | TGTGCCTGGAGTATCGGGACAGGGGTAAATGAAAAACTGTTTTTT | 15 | . | TRBD1 | TRBJ1-4 | TRBV30
CASSFGVSGANVLTF | TGTGCCAGCAGTTTTGGCGTCTCTGGGGCCAACGTCCTGACTTTC | 15 | . | . | TRBJ2-6 | TRBV28
CASRPLGLGREKGRLFF | TGCGCCAGCAGACCACTAGGTCTAGGGAGGGAAAAAGGTCGGCTGTTTTTT | 17 | few | TRBD2 | TRBJ2-2 | TRBV4-1
CASSARDSLSGANVLTF | TGTGCCAGCAGCGCTCGGGACAGCCTCTCTGGGGCCAACGTCCTGACTTTC | 17 | . | TRBD1 | TRBJ2-6 | TRBV5-4
CASNWASSNQPQHF | TGTGCCAGTAATTGGGCTTCTAGCAATCAGCCCCAGCATTTT | 14 | . | . | TRBJ1-5 | TRBV19
CASSTRDRAYNEQYF | TGTGCCAGCAGCACAAGGGACAGGGCATATAACGAGCAGTACTTC | 15 | . | TRBD1 | TRBJ2-7 | TRBV5-4
CASSYAVYYEQYF | TGTGCCAGCAGTTACGCCGTCTACTACGAGCAGTACTTC | 13 | . | . | TRBJ2-7 | TRBV6-6
CASSAHQGLLAGDSDTQYF | TGTGCCAGCAGCGCCCACCAAGGACTACTAGCGGGAGATTCAGATACGCAGTATTTT | 19 | . | TRBD2 | TRBJ2-3 | TRBV9
CASSSASYNEQFF | TGTGCCAGCAGTTCCGCCTCTTACAATGAGCAGTTCTTC | 13 | . | . | TRBJ2-1 | TRBV28